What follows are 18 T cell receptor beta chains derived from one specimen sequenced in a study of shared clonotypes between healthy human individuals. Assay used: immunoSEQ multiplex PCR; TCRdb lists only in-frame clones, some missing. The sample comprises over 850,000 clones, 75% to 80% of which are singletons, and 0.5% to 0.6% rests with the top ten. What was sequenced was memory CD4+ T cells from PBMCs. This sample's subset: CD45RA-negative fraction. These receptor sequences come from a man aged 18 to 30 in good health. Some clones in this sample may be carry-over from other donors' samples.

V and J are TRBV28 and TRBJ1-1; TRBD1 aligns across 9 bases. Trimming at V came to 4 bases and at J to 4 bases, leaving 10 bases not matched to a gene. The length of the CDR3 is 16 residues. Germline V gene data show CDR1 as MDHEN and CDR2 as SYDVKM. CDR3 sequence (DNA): TGTGCCAGCAGTTCTCCCACGACAGGGGGGCGCACTGAAGCTTTCTTT. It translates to CASSSPTTGGRTEAFF.

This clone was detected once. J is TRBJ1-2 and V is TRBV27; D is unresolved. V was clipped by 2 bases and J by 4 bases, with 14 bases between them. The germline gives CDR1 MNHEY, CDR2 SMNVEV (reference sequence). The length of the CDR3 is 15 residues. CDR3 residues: CASSLTPSQSYGYTF. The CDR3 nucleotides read TGTGCCAGCAGTTTAACGCCCTCGCAGTCCTATGGCTACACCTTC.

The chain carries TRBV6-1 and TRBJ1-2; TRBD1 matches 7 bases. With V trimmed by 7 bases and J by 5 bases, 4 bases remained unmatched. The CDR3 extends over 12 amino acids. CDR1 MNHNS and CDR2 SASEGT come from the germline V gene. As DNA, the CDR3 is TGTGCCAGCACTCCAGGGGGATATGGCTACACCTTC. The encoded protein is CASTPGGYGYTF.

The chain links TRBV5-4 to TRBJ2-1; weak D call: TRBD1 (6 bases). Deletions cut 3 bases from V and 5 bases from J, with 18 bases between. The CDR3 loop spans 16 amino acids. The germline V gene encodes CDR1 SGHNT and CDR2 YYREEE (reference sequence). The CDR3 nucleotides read TGTGCCAGCAGCTCACAGGGTGGGGAAAAAAACAATGAGCAGTTCTTC. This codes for CASSSQGGEKNNEQFF.

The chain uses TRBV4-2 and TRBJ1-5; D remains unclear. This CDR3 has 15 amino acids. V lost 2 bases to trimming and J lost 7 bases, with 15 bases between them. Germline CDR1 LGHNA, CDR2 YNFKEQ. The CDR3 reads CASSQIQGRVQPQHF. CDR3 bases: TGTGCCAGCAGCCAAATACAAGGGCGGGTACAGCCCCAGCATTTT.

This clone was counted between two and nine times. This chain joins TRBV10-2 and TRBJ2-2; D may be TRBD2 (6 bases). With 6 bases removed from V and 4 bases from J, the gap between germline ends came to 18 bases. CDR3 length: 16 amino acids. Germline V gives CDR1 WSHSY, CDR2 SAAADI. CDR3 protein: CASRGTGTLTTGELFF. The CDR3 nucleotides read TGCGCCAGCAGGGGGACCGGGACTTTAACCACCGGGGAGCTGTTTTTT.

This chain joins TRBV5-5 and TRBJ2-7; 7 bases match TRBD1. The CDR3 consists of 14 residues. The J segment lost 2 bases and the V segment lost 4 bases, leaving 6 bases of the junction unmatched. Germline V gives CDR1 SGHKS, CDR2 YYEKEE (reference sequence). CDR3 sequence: CASSPWTGPYEQYF. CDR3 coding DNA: TGTGCCAGCAGCCCCTGGACAGGTCCCTACGAGCAGTACTTC. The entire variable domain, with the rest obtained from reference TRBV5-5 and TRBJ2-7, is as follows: DAGVTQSPTHLIKTRGQQVTLRCSPISGHKSVSWYQQVLGQGPQFIFQYYEKEERGRGNFPDRFSARQFPNYSSELNVNALLLGDSALYLCASSPWTGPYEQYFGPGTRLTVT.

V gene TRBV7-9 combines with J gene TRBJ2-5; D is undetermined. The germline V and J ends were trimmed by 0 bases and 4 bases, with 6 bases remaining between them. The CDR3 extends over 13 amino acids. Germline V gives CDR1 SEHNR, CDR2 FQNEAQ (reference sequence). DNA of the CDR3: TGTGCCAGCAGCTTAGCGCAAGGAGAGACCCAGTACTTC. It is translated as CASSLAQGETQYF. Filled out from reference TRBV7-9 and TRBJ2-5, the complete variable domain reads DTGVSQNPRHKITKRGQNVTFRCDPISEHNRLYWYRQTLGQGPEFLTYFQNEAQLEKSRLLSDRFSAERPKGSFSTLEIQRTEQGDSAMYLCASSLAQGETQYFGPGTRLLVL.

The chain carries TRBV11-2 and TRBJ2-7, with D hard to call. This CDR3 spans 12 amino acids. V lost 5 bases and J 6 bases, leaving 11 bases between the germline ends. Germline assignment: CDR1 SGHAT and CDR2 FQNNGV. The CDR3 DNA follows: TGTGCCAGCAGCCAACTATACAGCGAGCAGTACTTC. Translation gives CASSQLYSEQYF.

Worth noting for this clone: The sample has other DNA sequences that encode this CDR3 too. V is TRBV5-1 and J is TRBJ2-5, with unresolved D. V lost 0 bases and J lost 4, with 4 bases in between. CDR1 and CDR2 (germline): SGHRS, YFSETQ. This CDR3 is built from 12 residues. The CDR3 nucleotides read TGCGCCAGCAGCTTGGCGTCAGAGACCCAGTACTTC. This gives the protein CASSLASETQYF.

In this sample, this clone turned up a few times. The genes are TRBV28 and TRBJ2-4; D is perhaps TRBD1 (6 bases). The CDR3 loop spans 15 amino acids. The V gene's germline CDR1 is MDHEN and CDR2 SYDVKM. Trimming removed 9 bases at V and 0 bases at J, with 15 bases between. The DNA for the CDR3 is TGTGCCAGTGGACGACAGGTTCTAGCCAAAAACATTCAGTACTTC. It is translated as CASGRQVLAKNIQYF.

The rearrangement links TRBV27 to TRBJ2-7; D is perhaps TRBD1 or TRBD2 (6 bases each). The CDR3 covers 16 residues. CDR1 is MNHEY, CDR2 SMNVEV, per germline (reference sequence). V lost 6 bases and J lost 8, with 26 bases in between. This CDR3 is CASSSGLGGPSYQQYF. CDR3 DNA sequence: TGTGCCAGCAGCTCGGGGCTCGGGGGCCCATCTTACCAGCAGTACTTC.

CDR3 in amino acids: CASSLVADKAQYF. DNA for the CDR3: TGTGCCAGCAGCTTAGTGGCGGACAAGGCGCAGTATTTT. The V gene is TRBV11-3, the J gene TRBJ2-3, with D possibly being TRBD1 (5 bases). The CDR3 contains 13 residues. Trimming removed 1 base from V and 10 bases from J, with 12 bases in between. Germline V gene lookup returns CDR1 SGHNT and CDR2 YENEEA.

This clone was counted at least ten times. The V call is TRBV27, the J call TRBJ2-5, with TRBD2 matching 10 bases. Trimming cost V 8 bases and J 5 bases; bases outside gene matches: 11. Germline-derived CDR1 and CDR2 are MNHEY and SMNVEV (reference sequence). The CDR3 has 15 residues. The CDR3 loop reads CASRLAGWSRETQYF. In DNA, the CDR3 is TGTGCCAGCCGACTAGCGGGTTGGAGCAGGGAGACCCAGTACTTC.

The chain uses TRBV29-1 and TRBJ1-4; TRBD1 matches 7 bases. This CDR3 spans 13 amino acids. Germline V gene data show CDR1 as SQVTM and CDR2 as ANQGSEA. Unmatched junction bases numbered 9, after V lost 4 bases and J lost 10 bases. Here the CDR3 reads CSVGQGSSGKLFF. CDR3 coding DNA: TGCAGCGTTGGACAGGGATCGAGCGGAAAACTGTTTTTT.

The CDR3 protein is CASSTLPGQGYEQYF. In DNA, the CDR3 is TGTGCCAGTAGTACCCTTCCGGGACAGGGTTACGAGCAGTACTTC. The chain joins TRBV19 to TRBJ2-7, with 9 bases identical to TRBD1. The germline gives CDR1 LNHDA, CDR2 SQIVND (reference sequence). CDR3 length: 15 amino acids. J gave up 4 bases and V 4 bases, and 8 bases lay outside the gene matches.

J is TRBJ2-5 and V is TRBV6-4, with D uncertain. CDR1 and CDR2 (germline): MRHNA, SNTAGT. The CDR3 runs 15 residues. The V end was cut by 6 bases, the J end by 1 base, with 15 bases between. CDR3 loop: CASRRSSLGQETQYF. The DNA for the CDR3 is TGTGCCAGCAGGAGGAGCAGCTTAGGCCAAGAGACCCAGTACTTC.

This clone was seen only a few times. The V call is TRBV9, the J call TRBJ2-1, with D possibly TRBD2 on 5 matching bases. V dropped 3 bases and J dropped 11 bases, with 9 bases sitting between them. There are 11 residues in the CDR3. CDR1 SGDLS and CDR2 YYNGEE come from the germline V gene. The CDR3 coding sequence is TGTGCCAGCAGCGCAGGAGGACAGCAGTTCTTC. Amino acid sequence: CASSAGGQQFF.